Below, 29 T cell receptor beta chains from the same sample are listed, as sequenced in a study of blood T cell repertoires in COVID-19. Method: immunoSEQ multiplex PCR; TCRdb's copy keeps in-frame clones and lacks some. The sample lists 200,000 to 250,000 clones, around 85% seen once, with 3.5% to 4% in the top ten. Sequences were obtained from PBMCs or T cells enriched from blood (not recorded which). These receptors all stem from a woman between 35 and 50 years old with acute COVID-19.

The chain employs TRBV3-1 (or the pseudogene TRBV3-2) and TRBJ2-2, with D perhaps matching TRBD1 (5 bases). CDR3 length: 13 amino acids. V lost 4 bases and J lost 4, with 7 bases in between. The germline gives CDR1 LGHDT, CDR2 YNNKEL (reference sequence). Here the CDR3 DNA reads TGTGCCAGCAGCCTAAGGGGCACCGGGGAGCTGTTTTTT. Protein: CASSLRGTGELFF.

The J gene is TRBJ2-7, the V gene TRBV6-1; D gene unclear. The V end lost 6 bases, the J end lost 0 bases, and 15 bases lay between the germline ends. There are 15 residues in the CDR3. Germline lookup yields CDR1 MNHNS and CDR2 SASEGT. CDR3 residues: CASRASGRSSYEQYF. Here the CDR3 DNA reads TGTGCCAGCAGAGCCTCTGGGCGTAGCTCCTACGAGCAGTACTTC.

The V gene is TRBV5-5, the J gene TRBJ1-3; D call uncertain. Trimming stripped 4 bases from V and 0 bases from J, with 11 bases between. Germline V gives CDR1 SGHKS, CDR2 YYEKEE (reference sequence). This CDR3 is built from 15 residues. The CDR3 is CASSPTTYSGNTIYF. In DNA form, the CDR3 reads TGTGCCAGCAGCCCTACGACATACTCTGGAAACACCATATATTTT. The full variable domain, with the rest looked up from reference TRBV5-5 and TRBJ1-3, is DAGVTQSPTHLIKTRGQQVTLRCSPISGHKSVSWYQQVLGQGPQFIFQYYEKEERGRGNFPDRFSARQFPNYSSELNVNALLLGDSALYLCASSPTTYSGNTIYFGEGSWLTVV.

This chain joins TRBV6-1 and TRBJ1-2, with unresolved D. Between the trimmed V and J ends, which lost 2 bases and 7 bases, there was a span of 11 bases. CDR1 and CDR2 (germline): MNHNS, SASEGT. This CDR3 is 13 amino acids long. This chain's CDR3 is CASSELPSAGYTF. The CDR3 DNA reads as TGTGCCAGCAGTGAACTACCGTCCGCTGGCTACACCTTC.

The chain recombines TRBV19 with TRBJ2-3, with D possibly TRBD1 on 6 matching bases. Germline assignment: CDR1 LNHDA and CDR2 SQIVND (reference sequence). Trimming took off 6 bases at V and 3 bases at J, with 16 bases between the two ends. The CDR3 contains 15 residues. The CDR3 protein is CASRGTNRATDTQYF. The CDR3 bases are TGTGCCAGTAGGGGCACAAACAGGGCGACAGATACGCAGTATTTT. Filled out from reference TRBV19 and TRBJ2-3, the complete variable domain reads DGGITQSPKYLFRKEGQNVTLSCEQNLNHDAMYWYRQDPGQGLRLIYYSQIVNDFQKGDIAEGYSVSREKKESFPLTVTSAQKNPTAFYLCASRGTNRATDTQYFGPGTRLTVL.

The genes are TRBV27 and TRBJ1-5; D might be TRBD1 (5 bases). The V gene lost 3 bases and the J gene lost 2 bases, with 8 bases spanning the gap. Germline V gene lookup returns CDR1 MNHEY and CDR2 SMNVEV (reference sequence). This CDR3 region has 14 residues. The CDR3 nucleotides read TGTGCCAGCAGTTTCGGCAGGGGCAATCAGCCCCAGCATTTT. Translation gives CASSFGRGNQPQHF.

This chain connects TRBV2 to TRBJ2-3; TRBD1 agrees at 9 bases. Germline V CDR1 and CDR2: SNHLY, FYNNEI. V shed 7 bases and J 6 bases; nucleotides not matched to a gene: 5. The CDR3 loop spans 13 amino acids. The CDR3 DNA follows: TGTGCCAGCACCGGGACAGGGTGGGATACGCAGTATTTT. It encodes CASTGTGWDTQYF.

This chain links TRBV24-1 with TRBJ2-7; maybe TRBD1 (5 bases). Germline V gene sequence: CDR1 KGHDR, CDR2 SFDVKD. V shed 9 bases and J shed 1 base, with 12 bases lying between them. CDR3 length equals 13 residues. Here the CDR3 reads CATQAGRSYEQYF. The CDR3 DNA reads TGTGCCACCCAAGCAGGGCGGTCCTACGAGCAGTACTTC.

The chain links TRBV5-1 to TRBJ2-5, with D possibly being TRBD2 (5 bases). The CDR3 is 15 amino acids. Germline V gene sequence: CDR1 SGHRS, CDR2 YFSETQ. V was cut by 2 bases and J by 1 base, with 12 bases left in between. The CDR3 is CASSFPERRQETQYF. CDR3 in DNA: TGCGCCAGCAGCTTTCCGGAGCGGCGCCAAGAGACCCAGTACTTC.

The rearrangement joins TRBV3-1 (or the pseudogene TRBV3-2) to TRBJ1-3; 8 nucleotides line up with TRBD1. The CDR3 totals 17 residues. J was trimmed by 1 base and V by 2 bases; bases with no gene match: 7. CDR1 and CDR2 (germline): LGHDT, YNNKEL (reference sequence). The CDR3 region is CASSQLGGTGSGNTIYF. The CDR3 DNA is TGTGCCAGCAGCCAACTTGGAGGGACAGGTTCTGGAAACACCATATATTTT.

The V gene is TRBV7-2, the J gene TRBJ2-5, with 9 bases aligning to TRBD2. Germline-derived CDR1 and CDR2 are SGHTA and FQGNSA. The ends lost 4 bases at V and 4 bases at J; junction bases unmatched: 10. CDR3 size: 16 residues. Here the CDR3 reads CASSSTSGYATETQYF. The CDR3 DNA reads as TGTGCCAGCAGCTCCACTAGCGGGTATGCGACAGAGACCCAGTACTTC.

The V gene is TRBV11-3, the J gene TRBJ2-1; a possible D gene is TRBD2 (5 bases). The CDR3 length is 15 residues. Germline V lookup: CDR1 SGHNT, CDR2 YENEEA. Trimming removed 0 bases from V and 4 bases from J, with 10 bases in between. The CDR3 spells CASSLEEVAYNEQFF. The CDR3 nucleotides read TGTGCCAGCAGCTTAGAGGAGGTAGCATACAATGAGCAGTTCTTC.

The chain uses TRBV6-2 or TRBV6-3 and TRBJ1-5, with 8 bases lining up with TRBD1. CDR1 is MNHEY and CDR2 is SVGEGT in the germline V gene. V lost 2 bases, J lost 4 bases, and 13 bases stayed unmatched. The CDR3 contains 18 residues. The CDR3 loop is CASSYEIGAGQDNQPQHF. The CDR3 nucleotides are TGTGCCAGCAGTTACGAGATTGGGGCGGGACAGGATAATCAGCCCCAGCATTTT.

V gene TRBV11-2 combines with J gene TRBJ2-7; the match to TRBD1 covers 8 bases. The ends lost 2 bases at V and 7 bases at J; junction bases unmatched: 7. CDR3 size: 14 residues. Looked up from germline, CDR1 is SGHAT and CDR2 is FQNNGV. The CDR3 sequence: CASSLRQGAREQYF. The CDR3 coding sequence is TGTGCCAGCAGCTTACGCCAGGGGGCGAGGGAGCAGTACTTC. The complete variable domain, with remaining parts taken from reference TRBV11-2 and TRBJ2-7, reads EAGVAQSPRYKIIEKRQSVAFWCNPISGHATLYWYQQILGQGPKLLIQFQNNGVVDDSQLPKDRFSAERLKGVDSTLKIQPAKLEDSAVYLCASSLRQGAREQYFGPGTRLTVT.

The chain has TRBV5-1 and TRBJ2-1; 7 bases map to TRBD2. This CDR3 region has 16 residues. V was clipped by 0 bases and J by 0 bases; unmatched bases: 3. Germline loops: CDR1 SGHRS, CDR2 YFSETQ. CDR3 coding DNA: TGCGCCAGCAGCTTGGCGCCTAGCGGCTCCTACAATGAGCAGTTCTTC. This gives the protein CASSLAPSGSYNEQFF.

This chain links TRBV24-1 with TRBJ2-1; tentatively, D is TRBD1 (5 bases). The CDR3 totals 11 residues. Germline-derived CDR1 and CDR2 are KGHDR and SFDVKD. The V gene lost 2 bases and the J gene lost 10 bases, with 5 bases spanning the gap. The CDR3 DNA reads TGTGCCACCAGTGATTGGGGCGAGCAGTTCTTC. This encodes CATSDWGEQFF.

For the CDR3, the DNA is TGCAGCGTTGTGGGCGGGGGCCGAAGCCCCTACGAGCAGTACTTC. Translated: CSVVGGGRSPYEQYF. The rearrangement links TRBV29-1 to TRBJ2-7; D may be TRBD2 (7 bases). CDR3 length equals 15 residues. Germline V lookup: CDR1 SQVTM, CDR2 ANQGSEA. With 4 bases removed from V and 2 bases from J, the gap between germline ends came to 18 bases.

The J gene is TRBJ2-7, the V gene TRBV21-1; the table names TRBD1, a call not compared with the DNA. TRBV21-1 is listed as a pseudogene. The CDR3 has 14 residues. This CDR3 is CASSNPLGPYEQYF. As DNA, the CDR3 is TGTGCCAGCAGCAACCCCCTGGGCCCTTACGAGCAGTACTTC.

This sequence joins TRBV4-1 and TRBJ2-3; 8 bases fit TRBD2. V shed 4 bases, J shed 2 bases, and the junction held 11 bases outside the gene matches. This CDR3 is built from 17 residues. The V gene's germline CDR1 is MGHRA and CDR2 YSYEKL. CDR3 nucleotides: TGCGCCAGCAGCCTCCCCCACCGGCGGGAGGACACAGATACGCAGTATTTT. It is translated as CASSLPHRREDTDTQYF.

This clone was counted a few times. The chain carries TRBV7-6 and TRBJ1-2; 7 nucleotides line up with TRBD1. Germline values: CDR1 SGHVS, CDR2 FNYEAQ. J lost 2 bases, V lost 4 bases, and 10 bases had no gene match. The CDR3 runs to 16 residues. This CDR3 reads CASSSRTGRGNYGYTF. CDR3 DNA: TGTGCCAGCAGCTCACGGACAGGAAGGGGCAACTATGGCTACACCTTC.

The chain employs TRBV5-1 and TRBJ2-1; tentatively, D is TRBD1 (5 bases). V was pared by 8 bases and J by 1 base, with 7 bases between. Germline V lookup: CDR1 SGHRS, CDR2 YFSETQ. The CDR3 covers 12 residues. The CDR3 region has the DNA TGCGCCAGAGGGGCTTCCTACAATGAGCAGTTCTTC. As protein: CARGASYNEQFF.

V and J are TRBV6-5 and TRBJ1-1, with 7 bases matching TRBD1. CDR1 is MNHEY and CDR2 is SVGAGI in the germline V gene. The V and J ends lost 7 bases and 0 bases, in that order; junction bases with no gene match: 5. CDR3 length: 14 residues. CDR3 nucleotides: TGTGCCAGCACTACAGGGGATATGAACACTGAAGCTTTCTTT. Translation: CASTTGDMNTEAFF.

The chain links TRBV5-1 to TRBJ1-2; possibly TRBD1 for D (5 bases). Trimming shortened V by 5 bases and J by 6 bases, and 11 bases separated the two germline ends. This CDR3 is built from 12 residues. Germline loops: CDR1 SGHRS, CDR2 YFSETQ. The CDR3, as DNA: TGCGCCAGCAGTATTGGGGCAGATGGCTACACCTTC. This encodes CASSIGADGYTF.

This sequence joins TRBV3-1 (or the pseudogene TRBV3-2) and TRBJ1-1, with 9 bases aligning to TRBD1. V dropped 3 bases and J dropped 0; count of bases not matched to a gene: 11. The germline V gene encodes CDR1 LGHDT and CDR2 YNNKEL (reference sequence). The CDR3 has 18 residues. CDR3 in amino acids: CASSQYTGGIHLNTEAFF. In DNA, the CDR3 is TGTGCCAGCAGCCAGTACACAGGGGGCATCCACTTGAACACTGAAGCTTTCTTT.

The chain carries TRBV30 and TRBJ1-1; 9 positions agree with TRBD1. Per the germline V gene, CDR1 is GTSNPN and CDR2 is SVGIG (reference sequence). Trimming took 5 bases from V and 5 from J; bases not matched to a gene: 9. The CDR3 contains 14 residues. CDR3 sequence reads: CAWRFGQGSTEAFF. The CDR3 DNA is TGTGCCTGGCGCTTCGGACAGGGGAGTACTGAAGCTTTCTTT.

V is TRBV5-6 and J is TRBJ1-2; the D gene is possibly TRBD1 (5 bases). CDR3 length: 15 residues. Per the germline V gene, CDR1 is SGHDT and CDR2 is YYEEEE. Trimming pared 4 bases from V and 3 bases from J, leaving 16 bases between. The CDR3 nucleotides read TGTGCCAGCAGCCCAGAGGCAGGGTCAGACTATGGCTACACCTTC. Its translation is CASSPEAGSDYGYTF.

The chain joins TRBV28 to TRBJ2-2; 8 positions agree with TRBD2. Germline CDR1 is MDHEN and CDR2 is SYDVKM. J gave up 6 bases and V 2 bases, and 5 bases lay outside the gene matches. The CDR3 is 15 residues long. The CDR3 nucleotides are TGTGCCAGCAGTTTACTGACGGGGGGGGCCGGGGAGCTGTTTTTT. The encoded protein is CASSLLTGGAGELFF.

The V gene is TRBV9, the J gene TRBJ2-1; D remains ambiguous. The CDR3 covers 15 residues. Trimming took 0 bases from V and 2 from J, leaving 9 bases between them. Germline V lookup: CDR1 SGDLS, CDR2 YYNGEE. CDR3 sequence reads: CASSVVAGTYNEQFF. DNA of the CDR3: TGTGCCAGCAGCGTAGTGGCAGGAACCTACAATGAGCAGTTCTTC.

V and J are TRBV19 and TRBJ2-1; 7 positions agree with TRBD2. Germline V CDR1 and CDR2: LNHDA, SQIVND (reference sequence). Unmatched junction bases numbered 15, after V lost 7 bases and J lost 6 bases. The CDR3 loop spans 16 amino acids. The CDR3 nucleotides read TGTGCCAGTAATCCGGGACTAAGGCCTATCGGCAATGAGCAGTTCTTC. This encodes CASNPGLRPIGNEQFF.